Below, 2 T cell receptor beta chains from the same sample are listed, as sequenced in a study of technical replicates of blood from four donors. The assay was immunoSEQ multiplex PCR, and TCRdb's table has in-frame clones only and misses some. The table lists 55,000 to 75,000 clones, around 92% of them singletons. The source material was T cells isolated from PBMCs. The origin of the receptors is a human donor in good health.

V gene TRBV28 combines with J gene TRBJ1-2, with D hard to call. The CDR3 covers 15 residues. The germline gives CDR1 MDHEN, CDR2 SYDVKM. Trimming shortened V by 3 bases and J by 2 bases, and 13 bases separated the two germline ends. This CDR3 is CASSFTPGSNYGYTF. CDR3 coding DNA: TGTGCCAGCAGTTTCACCCCGGGATCCAACTATGGCTACACCTTC.

The chain has TRBV18 and TRBJ2-7; 7 nucleotides align to TRBD2. V shed 2 bases, J shed 3 bases, and the junction held 7 bases outside the gene matches. The CDR3 has 15 amino acids. CDR1 KGHSH and CDR2 LQKENI come from the germline V gene. The CDR3 here is CASSPGAGVLYEQYF. CDR3 in DNA: TGTGCCAGCTCACCAGGGGCGGGGGTCCTCTACGAGCAGTACTTC.